This TCR beta chain emerged from a study of T-cell memory formation after mild COVID-19. Study details: TCR clusters showed largely donor specificity.

This clonotype was counted only a few times. What it binds is unknown. Using its own MiXCR run on the 5' RACE reads, TCRdb lists one record per CDR3 protein. The sample consists of roughly 120,000 distinct CDR3 sequences, 15% to 20% of them appearing once. Study-level points and caveats: Some SARS-CoV-2-responding clones were already detected in memory before infection.

This CDR3 comprises 15 residues. The V gene's germline CDR1 is MGHRA and CDR2 YSYEKL. Trimming removed 4 bases from V and 1 base from J, with 13 bases in between. The sequenced sample consisted of PBMCs or a T cell subset sorted from them (not recorded which). The receptor comes from an adult woman who had mild COVID-19 (a few samples of this study predate the infection). Cell type and time point are not known. The chain links TRBV4-1 to TRBJ2-5, with D perhaps TRBD1 (6 bases). CDR3 nucleotides: TGCGCCAGCAGCCGCACTATAGGGGGCCAAGAGACCCAGTACTTC. As protein: CASSRTIGGQETQYF.